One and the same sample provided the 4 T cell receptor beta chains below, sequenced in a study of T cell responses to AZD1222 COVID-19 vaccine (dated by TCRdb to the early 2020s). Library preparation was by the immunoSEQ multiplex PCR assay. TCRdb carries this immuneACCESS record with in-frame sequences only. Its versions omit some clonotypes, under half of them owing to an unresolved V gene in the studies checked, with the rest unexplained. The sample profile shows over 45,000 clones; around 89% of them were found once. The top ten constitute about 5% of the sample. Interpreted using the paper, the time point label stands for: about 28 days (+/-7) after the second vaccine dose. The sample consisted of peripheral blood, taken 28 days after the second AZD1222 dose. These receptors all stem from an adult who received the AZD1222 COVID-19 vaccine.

The CDR3 DNA sequence: TGTGCCAGCAGCGACCAAGGCTCCTATAATTCACCCCTCCACTTT. As protein: CASSDQGSYNSPLHF. The genes are TRBV9 and TRBJ1-6; unclear D gene. V gave up 3 bases and J gave up 0 bases, with 7 bases separating them. The CDR3 contains 15 residues. CDR1 and CDR2 (germline): SGDLS, YYNGEE.

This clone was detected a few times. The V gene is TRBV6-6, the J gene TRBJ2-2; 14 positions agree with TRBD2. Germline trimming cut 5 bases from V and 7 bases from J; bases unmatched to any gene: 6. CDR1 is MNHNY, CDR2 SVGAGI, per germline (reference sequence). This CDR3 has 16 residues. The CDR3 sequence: CASSRLAGGPGGELFF. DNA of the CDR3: TGTGCCAGCAGTCGACTAGCGGGAGGGCCCGGCGGGGAGCTGTTTTTT.

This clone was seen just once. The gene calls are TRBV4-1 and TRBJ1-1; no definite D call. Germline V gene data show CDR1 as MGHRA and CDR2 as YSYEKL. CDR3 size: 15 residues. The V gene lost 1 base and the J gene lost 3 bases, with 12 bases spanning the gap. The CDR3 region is CASSQGGIAYTEAFF. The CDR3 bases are TGCGCCAGCAGCCAAGGAGGGATCGCCTACACTGAAGCTTTCTTT.

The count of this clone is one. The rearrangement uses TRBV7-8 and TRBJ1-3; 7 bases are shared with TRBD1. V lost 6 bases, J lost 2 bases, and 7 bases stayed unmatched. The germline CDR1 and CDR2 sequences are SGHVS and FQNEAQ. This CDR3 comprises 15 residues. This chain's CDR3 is CASSPQGTAGNTIYF. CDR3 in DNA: TGTGCCAGCAGTCCACAGGGGACGGCTGGAAACACCATATATTTT.